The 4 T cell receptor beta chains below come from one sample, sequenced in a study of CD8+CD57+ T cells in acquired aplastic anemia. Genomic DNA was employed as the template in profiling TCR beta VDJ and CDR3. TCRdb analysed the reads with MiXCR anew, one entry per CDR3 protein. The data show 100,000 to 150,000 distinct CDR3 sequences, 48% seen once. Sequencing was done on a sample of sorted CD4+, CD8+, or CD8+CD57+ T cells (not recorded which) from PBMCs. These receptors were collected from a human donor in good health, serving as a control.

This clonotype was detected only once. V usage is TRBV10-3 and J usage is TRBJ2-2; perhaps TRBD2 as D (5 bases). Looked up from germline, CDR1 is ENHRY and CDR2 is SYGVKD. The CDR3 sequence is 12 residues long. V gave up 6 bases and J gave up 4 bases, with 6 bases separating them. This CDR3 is CAIRGSTGELFF. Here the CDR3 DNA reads TGTGCCATCAGGGGGAGCACCGGGGAGCTGTTTTTT.

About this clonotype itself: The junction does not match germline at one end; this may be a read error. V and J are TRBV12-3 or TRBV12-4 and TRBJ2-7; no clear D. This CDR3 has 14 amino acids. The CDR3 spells CASSEGPVSYERYF. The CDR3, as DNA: TGTGCCAGCAGTGAAGGTCCCGTCTCCTACGAGCGGTACTTC.

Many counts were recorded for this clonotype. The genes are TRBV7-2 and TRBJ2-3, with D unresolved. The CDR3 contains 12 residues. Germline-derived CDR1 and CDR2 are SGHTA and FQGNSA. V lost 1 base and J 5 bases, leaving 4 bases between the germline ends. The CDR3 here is CASSLGLDTQYF. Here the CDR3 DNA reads TGTGCCAGCAGCTTAGGGTTAGATACGCAGTATTTT.

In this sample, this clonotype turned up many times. The CDR3 loop is CASSDTRPDTQYF. The CDR3, as DNA: TGTGCCAGCAGCGATACCCGGCCCGATACGCAGTATTTT. The chain employs TRBV5-4 and TRBJ2-3; D unresolved. Germline V gene sequence: CDR1 SGHNT, CDR2 YYREEE (reference sequence). The CDR3 is 13 residues long. Trimming took 4 bases from V and 6 from J, leaving 12 bases between them.